This T cell receptor beta chain was sequenced in a study of blood T cell repertoires in COVID-19. Study-level information: COVID-19 samples, acute and convalescent, were from the United States, Italy and Spain.

CDR3 length: 13 amino acids. The V gene lost 3 bases and the J gene lost 2 bases, with 7 bases spanning the gap. Germline CDR1 is MDHEN and CDR2 is SYDVKM. TCRdb keeps only in-frame clones here, not all; method: immunoSEQ multiplex PCR. The sample includes a few hundred thousand clones, about four fifths seen only once; the top ten take 8.9%. This chain links TRBV28 with TRBJ1-2; D ambiguous. The receptor was derived from an elderly man with acute or convalescent COVID-19. Material for sequencing was peripheral blood. This chain's CDR3 is CASSLGQNYGYTF. DNA of the CDR3: TGTGCCAGCAGTTTGGGCCAAAACTATGGCTACACCTTC.